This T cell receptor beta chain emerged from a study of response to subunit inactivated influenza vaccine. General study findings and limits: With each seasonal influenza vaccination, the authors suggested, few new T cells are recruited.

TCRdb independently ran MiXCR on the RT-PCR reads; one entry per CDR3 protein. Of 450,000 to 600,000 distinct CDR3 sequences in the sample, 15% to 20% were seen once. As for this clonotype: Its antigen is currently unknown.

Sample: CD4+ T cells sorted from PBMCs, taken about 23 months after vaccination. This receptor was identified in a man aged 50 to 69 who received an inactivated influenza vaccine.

The CDR3: CAWSHGTFYEQYF. CDR3 sequence (DNA): TGTGCCTGGAGTCATGGGACTTTCTACGAGCAGTACTTC. The chain employs TRBV30 and TRBJ2-7; a weak D match, TRBD2 (6 bases). Trimming took 2 bases from V and 3 from J, leaving 11 bases between them. The germline gives CDR1 GTSNPN, CDR2 SVGIG (reference sequence). CDR3 length: 13 amino acids.